These 32 T cell receptor beta chains were all obtained from the same sample, sequenced in a study of CD8+CD57+ T cells in acquired aplastic anemia (dated by TCRdb to 2016 to 2019). The instrument given in TCRdb is Illumina HiSeq 2000. Genomic DNA served as template for TCR beta VDJ combination and CDR3 sequence profiling. The public reads were quality trimmed at Q25 with fastp and then assembled into clones with MiXCR by TCRdb, keeping productive beta chains. A single entry per CDR3 protein holds the most common genes and DNA from its merged rows. This sample gives about 210,000 distinct CDR3 sequences in total; roughly 57% of them show up just once. The biggest ten clones account for less than 30% of the sample. Source material: sorted CD4+, CD8+, or CD8+CD57+ T cells (not recorded which) from PBMCs. The receptor set was obtained from a human donor in good health.

V and J are TRBV11-2 and TRBJ2-7; D is unresolved. Germline CDR1 reads SGHAT; CDR2 reads FQNNGV. V shed 1 base and J shed 6 bases, with 10 bases lying between them. The CDR3 has 13 amino acids. CDR3 region: CASSLGAAAEQYF. Written as DNA, the CDR3 is TGTGCCAGCAGCTTAGGGGCGGCCGCCGAGCAGTACTTC.

This clonotype was detected only a few times. The chain joins TRBV10-3 to TRBJ2-2, with D uncertain. The germline V gene has CDR1 ENHRY and CDR2 SYGVKD. Deletions cut 0 bases from V and 7 bases from J, with 6 bases between. This CDR3 contains 13 residues. The CDR3 coding sequence is TGTGCCATCAGTGAGTCGGGAAACGGGGAGCTGTTTTTT. As protein: CAISESGNGELFF.

This chain joins TRBV20-1 and TRBJ1-6, with D possibly TRBD1 on 5 matching bases. V was clipped by 1 base and J by 8 bases, with 12 bases between them. This CDR3 comprises 14 residues. CDR1 is DFQATT, CDR2 SNEGSKA, per germline (reference sequence). The CDR3 nucleotides are TGCAGTGCTAGAGGGGCAGGGATGGATTCACCCCTCCACTTT. Its translation is CSARGAGMDSPLHF.

To note about this clonotype: Because the CDR3 is missing its conserved closing phenylalanine or tryptophan, this is likely a read error. The chain is built from TRBV7-9 and TRBJ2-5; D possibly corresponds to TRBD1 (5 bases). Per the germline V gene, CDR1 is SEHNR and CDR2 is FQNEAQ (reference sequence). The CDR3 extends over 12 amino acids. Trimming left V 5 bases short and J 11 bases short, with 15 bases between. CDR3 residues: CASSRDVGLQYL. For the CDR3, the DNA is TGTGCCAGCAGCCGAGACGTGGGGCTACAGTACCTC.

This chain connects TRBV7-9 to TRBJ2-3; TRBD1 or TRBD2 may be the D gene (5 bases each). Trimming cost V 4 bases and J 6 bases, with 17 bases left between them. The CDR3 runs 15 residues. The V gene's germline CDR1 is SEHNR and CDR2 FQNEAQ (reference sequence). The CDR3 DNA reads as TGTGCCAGCAGCTCCCACTTGGGGGTAGCGGATACGCAGTATTTT. Its protein product is CASSSHLGVADTQYF.

The chain employs TRBV20-1 and TRBJ2-1; 7 bases are shared with TRBD2. Germline V gives CDR1 DFQATT, CDR2 SNEGSKA (reference sequence). The CDR3 is 12 residues long. The CDR3 nucleotides are TGCAGCGCTCCCCGGGGGGACAATGAGCAGTTCTTC. Its translation: CSAPRGDNEQFF.

The chain has TRBV12-3 or TRBV12-4 and TRBJ1-2; a weak D match, TRBD1 (5 bases). The length of the CDR3 is 12 residues. V lost 5 bases and J 10 bases, leaving 14 bases between the germline ends. CDR3 bases: TGTGCCAGCAGTATAGACAGCGCTCTCTACACCTTC. Its protein product is CASSIDSALYTF.

The CDR3 region is CATSLDSQNYGYTF. The CDR3 DNA follows: TGTGCCACTTCGTTGGACAGCCAGAACTATGGCTACACCTTC. The chain uses TRBV19 and TRBJ1-2; D perhaps matches TRBD1 (6 bases). V lost 10 bases and J 2 bases, leaving 17 bases between the germline ends. The CDR3 has 14 residues. Germline-derived CDR1 and CDR2 are LNHDA and SQIVND (reference sequence).

V gene TRBV12-3 or TRBV12-4 combines with J gene TRBJ1-1, with a tentative D call TRBD1 (5 bases). Trimming removed 1 base at V and 4 bases at J, with 10 bases between. The CDR3 extends over 14 amino acids. CDR3 sequence: CASSLVAGGTEAFF. DNA for the CDR3: TGTGCCAGCAGTTTAGTAGCGGGGGGCACTGAAGCTTTCTTT.

The chain employs TRBV5-8 and TRBJ2-1, with TRBD1 identical over 12 bases. With 4 bases clipped from V and 1 base from J, the junction kept 9 bases outside the gene matches. Germline lookup yields CDR1 SGHTS and CDR2 YDEGEE. CDR3 length: 18 residues. The CDR3 sequence is CASSPSGTGGFSYNEQFF. In DNA form, the CDR3 reads TGTGCCAGCAGCCCTTCCGGGACAGGGGGCTTTTCCTACAATGAGCAGTTCTTC. The whole variable domain, remainder taken from reference TRBV5-8 and TRBJ2-1, is EAGVTQSPTHLIKTRGQQATLRCSPISGHTSVYWYQQALGLGLQFLLWYDEGEERNRGNFPPRFSGRQFPNYSSELNVNALELEDSALYLCASSPSGTGGFSYNEQFFGPGTRLTVL.

Many counts were recorded for this clonotype. The chain recombines TRBV6-5 with TRBJ2-1, with unresolved D. V lost 5 bases to trimming and J lost 9 bases, with 23 bases between them. The CDR3 consists of 16 residues. Germline CDR1 reads MNHEY; CDR2 reads SVGAGI. DNA of the CDR3: TGTGCCAGCAGTACCCGCGACTCGATTTGGAACAGTGAGCAGTTCTTC. Amino acids: CASSTRDSIWNSEQFF.

The chain combines TRBV20-1 with TRBJ1-1, with D tentatively TRBD1 (5 bases). The CDR3 totals 14 residues. V dropped 5 bases and J dropped 7 bases, with 20 bases sitting between them. Per germline, CDR1 DFQATT and CDR2 SNEGSKA (reference sequence). CDR3 nucleotide sequence: TGCAGTGCTCCCCAGGGTACGGACTACAATGAAGCTTTCTTT. It codes for CSAPQGTDYNEAFF.

Notes on this clonotype: One junction end disagrees with the germline gene, perhaps due to a read error. The chain has TRBV6-2 or TRBV6-3 and TRBJ1-6; the D is unclear. CDR1 and CDR2 from the germline V gene are MNHEY and SVGEGT. This CDR3 comprises 12 residues. The CDR3 DNA reads TGTGCCAGCAGTCGGTCAGCCTTTCCCTCTCGCTTT. It yields the protein CASSRSAFPSRF.

This clonotype occurred many times. The chain carries TRBV19 and TRBJ2-1; possibly TRBD1 or TRBD2 for D (5 bases each). Trimming took 3 bases from V and 9 from J, leaving 6 bases between them. The length of the CDR3 is 11 residues. Germline loops: CDR1 LNHDA, CDR2 SQIVND (reference sequence). CDR3 DNA sequence: TGTGCCAGTAGTATTGGGGGTGAGCAGTTCTTC. Translated, it gives CASSIGGEQFF.

CDR3 in DNA: TGTGCCATCAGTTCCAGAGCAGGGGAGATTGAGTACTTC. It specifies CAISSRAGEIEYF. The V gene is TRBV10-3, the J gene TRBJ2-7, with D possibly being TRBD1 (6 bases). This CDR3 is built from 13 residues. Germline CDR1 reads ENHRY; CDR2 reads SYGVKD. V shed 5 bases and J shed 11 bases, with 19 bases lying between them.

This clonotype was counted a single time. CDR3 residues: CSVRGSHTEAFF. For the CDR3, the DNA is TGCAGCGTCCGAGGTAGCCACACTGAAGCTTTCTTT. The V gene is TRBV29-1, the J gene TRBJ1-1; D gene uncertain. Trimming took 6 bases from V and 3 from J, leaving 11 bases between them. There are 12 residues in the CDR3. Germline V CDR1 and CDR2: SQVTM, ANQGSEA.

The V and J genes are TRBV7-2 and TRBJ2-3, with D perhaps matching TRBD1 (5 bases). Trimming took 3 bases from V and 1 from J, leaving 11 bases between them. This CDR3 has 15 residues. Germline CDR1 is SGHTA and CDR2 is FQGNSA. CDR3 region: CASSLGLVRTDTQYF. The CDR3 nucleotides read TGTGCCAGCAGCTTGGGGCTAGTGCGCACAGATACGCAGTATTTT. The complete variable domain, with remaining parts taken from reference TRBV7-2 and TRBJ2-3, reads GAGVSQSPSNKVTEKGKDVELRCDPISGHTALYWYRQSLGQGLEFLIYFQGNSAPDKSGLPSDRFSAERTGGSVSTLTIQRTQQEDSAVYLCASSLGLVRTDTQYFGPGTRLTVL.

The gene calls are TRBV20-1 and TRBJ1-5, with D perhaps matching TRBD1 (6 bases). Per the germline V gene, CDR1 is DFQATT and CDR2 is SNEGSKA (reference sequence). V was cut by 3 bases and J by 1 base, with 7 bases left in between. CDR3 size: 13 residues. The CDR3 sequence is CSARDRSNQPQHF. The CDR3 coding sequence is TGCAGTGCTAGGGACAGAAGCAATCAGCCCCAGCATTTT.

Ten or more counts support this clonotype. This CDR3 is CASSLGSSRVTEAFF. DNA of the CDR3: TGTGCCAGCAGCCTAGGGAGCAGTCGGGTCACTGAAGCTTTCTTT. V is TRBV7-9 and J is TRBJ1-1, with D unclear. The CDR3 is 15 residues long. With 5 bases removed from V and 4 bases from J, the gap between germline ends came to 17 bases. Germline V lookup: CDR1 SEHNR, CDR2 FQNEAQ (reference sequence).

This clonotype was found once. The chain combines TRBV5-1 with TRBJ1-2, with D perhaps matching TRBD1 (6 bases). This CDR3 contains 15 residues. V gave up 2 bases and J gave up 3 bases, with 14 bases separating them. Germline V gives CDR1 SGHRS, CDR2 YFSETQ. The CDR3, as DNA: TGCGCCAGCAGCTTAGGGGGGGCGAAGGACTATGGCTACACCTTC. It specifies CASSLGGAKDYGYTF.

V gene TRBV7-9 combines with J gene TRBJ1-1; possibly TRBD1 for D (6 bases). The CDR3 is 12 residues long. Germline V gene sequence: CDR1 SEHNR, CDR2 FQNEAQ (reference sequence). Trimming took 7 bases from V and 4 from J, leaving 10 bases between them. The CDR3 DNA is TGTGCCAGCATTCAGGGGTTCACTGAAGCTTTCTTT. Protein product: CASIQGFTEAFF.

As to this clonotype: A read error is likely, as this CDR3 ends without the conserved phenylalanine or tryptophan. It is unclear where the CDR3 begins or ends on the DNA, so no DNA is shown, and the CDR3 is as TCRdb lists it. The gene calls are TRBV29-1 and TRBJ2-1; the D segment call TRBD1 is taken from the table without a DNA check. The CDR3 region is 9 residues in length, termini included. In germline, CDR1 is SQVTM, CDR2 ANQGSEA. CDR3 amino acids: CSVDEDREL.

The chain recombines TRBV10-1 with TRBJ1-1; unclear D gene. Germline CDR1 is WNHNN and CDR2 is SYGVQD (reference sequence). This CDR3 has 13 amino acids. The V and J ends lost 6 bases and 1 base respectively, with 9 bases between them. CDR3 sequence: CASSPRRNTEAFF. CDR3 nucleotides: TGCGCCAGCAGCCCCAGGCGGAACACTGAAGCTTTCTTT.

The chain joins TRBV29-1 to TRBJ1-1; D ambiguous. Trimming removed 5 bases at V and 3 bases at J, with 7 bases between. CDR1 and CDR2 from the germline V gene are SQVTM and ANQGSEA. The CDR3 length is 11 residues. The CDR3: CSVPRDTEAFF. CDR3 nucleotide sequence: TGCAGCGTTCCGCGGGACACTGAAGCTTTCTTT.

This clonotype was counted between two and nine times. The chain recombines TRBV20-1 with TRBJ1-6; D is unresolved. Germline V gives CDR1 DFQATT, CDR2 SNEGSKA (reference sequence). V shed 1 base and J shed 10 bases, with 8 bases lying between them. There are 12 residues in the CDR3. The CDR3 spells CSARGWSSPLHF. Written as DNA, the CDR3 is TGCAGTGCTAGAGGATGGAGCTCACCCCTCCACTTT.

Of note for this clonotype: One end of the junction is discordant with germline, which a read error may explain. V is TRBV7-3 and J is TRBJ2-5; tentatively, D is TRBD1 (6 bases). The CDR3 covers 14 residues. Germline V lookup: CDR1 SGHTA, CDR2 FQGTGA. The CDR3 protein is CASGLGGAAETQYF. CDR3 DNA sequence: TGTGCCAGCGGCTTAGGGGGAGCGGCAGAGACCCAGTACTTC.

This clonotype was seen many times. The rearrangement links TRBV6-5 to TRBJ2-5, with D possibly being TRBD2 (7 bases). V gave up 2 bases and J gave up 7 bases, with 14 bases separating them. This CDR3 has 14 amino acids. CDR1 MNHEY and CDR2 SVGAGI come from the germline V gene. As DNA, the CDR3 is TGTGCCAGCAGTTACGGGGGGGGGCTTGTGACCCAGTACTTC. Protein product: CASSYGGGLVTQYF.

J is TRBJ2-3 and V is TRBV10-3, with 7 bases lining up with TRBD2. The CDR3 is made up of 16 amino acids. Trimming removed 4 bases from V and 4 bases from J; junction bases left unmatched: 11. The germline V gene has CDR1 ENHRY and CDR2 SYGVKD. The CDR3 region is CAISGTSRGSADTQYF. The CDR3 DNA is TGTGCCATCAGTGGGACTAGTCGGGGGTCCGCAGATACGCAGTATTTT.

This clonotype came up a few times. A single base separates this from a much larger clone, so it may be a read error. This chain connects TRBV2 to TRBJ2-1; 8 bases match TRBD2. The CDR3 is 14 amino acids. V was clipped by 9 bases and J by 3 bases; unmatched bases: 7. Germline V gives CDR1 SNHLY, CDR2 FYNNEI. The CDR3 DNA reads as TGTGCCAGTGGGGGCGGGAGGTTCTACAATGAGCAGTTCTTC. Amino acids: CASGGGRFYNEQFF.

Note on this clonotype: This may be a read error, as it is one base from a much larger clone. This chain uses TRBV9 with TRBJ2-7; D uncertain. Germline V gives CDR1 SGDLS, CDR2 YYNGEE. With 4 bases removed from V and 4 bases from J, the gap between germline ends came to 15 bases. This CDR3 region has 14 residues. CDR3 sequence reads: CASSQSPGPYEQYF. CDR3 nucleotide sequence: TGTGCCAGCAGCCAGAGCCCAGGACCATACGAGCAGTACTTC.

V gene TRBV7-2 combines with J gene TRBJ2-1; TRBD2 aligns across 12 bases. The CDR3 loop spans 15 amino acids. V shed 6 bases, J shed 8 bases, and the junction held 8 bases outside the gene matches. Germline CDR1 is SGHTA and CDR2 is FQGNSA. CDR3 amino acids: CASSEPSGRGDEQFF. Written as DNA, the CDR3 is TGTGCCAGCAGTGAACCTAGCGGGAGGGGGGATGAGCAGTTCTTC.

The V call is TRBV19, the J call TRBJ1-2; 12 nucleotides line up with TRBD1. Trimming cost V 3 bases and J 5 bases; bases outside gene matches: 4. The germline V gene has CDR1 LNHDA and CDR2 SQIVND (reference sequence). The CDR3 covers 15 residues. This CDR3 reads CASSIGTGGGYGYTF. The DNA of the CDR3 is TGTGCCAGTAGTATTGGGACAGGGGGCGGATATGGCTACACCTTC.